Reported below is one T cell receptor beta chain. The data belong to a study of blood T cell repertoires in COVID-19. The data were produced by immunoSEQ multiplex PCR, yet TCRdb's version contains in-frame clones alone and is incomplete. The top ten clones hold approximately 5.5% of a sample with approximately 300,000 clones, 75% to 90% of them seen once. Participants, roughly 18 to 100 years old, spanned 25 or so US areas. Cohort 3 donors counted as recovered after two negative PCRs, clearance, or resolved symptoms. In germline, CDR1 is SGHKS, CDR2 YYEKEE (reference sequence). Trimming cost V 4 bases and J 5 bases; bases outside gene matches: 9. The CDR3 totals 16 residues.

This chain links TRBV5-5 with TRBJ2-3, with 11 bases identical to TRBD2. Sequenced input: PBMCs or T cells enriched from blood (not recorded which). The sequence derives from a man in his sixties who had recovered from COVID-19. The CDR3 protein is CASSPYTSGSRDTQYF. CDR3 nucleotide sequence: TGTGCCAGCAGCCCATACACTAGCGGGAGCCGAGATACGCAGTATTTT.